This T cell receptor (beta chain) is from a study of blood T cell repertoires in COVID-19. Background on the study: Sites across the United States, Italy and Spain contributed samples from acute and convalescent COVID-19. The analysed material was cDNA or gDNA that came from T cells, B-cell-depleted T cells, or PBMCs.

This clone was counted a few times. V was clipped by 7 bases and J by 3 bases; unmatched bases: 12. The CDR3 is 16 amino acids. Germline-derived CDR1 and CDR2 are SGHRS and YFSETQ. Per the study methods: How many nucleated cells were present was estimated from reference gene primer amplification. Produced via immunoSEQ multiplex PCR; TCRdb's table is partial and in-frame only. Clone size and the V and J calls come from that table; the DNA yielded D and trimming. The sample includes some 100,000 clones, around nine tenths seen only once; the top ten take 10%. The material sequenced was peripheral blood. The source of this sequence is a man in his fifties or sixties with acute or convalescent COVID-19. This chain links TRBV5-1 with TRBJ2-1; 8 bases line up with TRBD2. CDR3 DNA: TGCGCCAGCCGGCTTGTCAGACTAGCGTTCTACAATGAGCAGTTCTTC. It yields the protein CASRLVRLAFYNEQFF.